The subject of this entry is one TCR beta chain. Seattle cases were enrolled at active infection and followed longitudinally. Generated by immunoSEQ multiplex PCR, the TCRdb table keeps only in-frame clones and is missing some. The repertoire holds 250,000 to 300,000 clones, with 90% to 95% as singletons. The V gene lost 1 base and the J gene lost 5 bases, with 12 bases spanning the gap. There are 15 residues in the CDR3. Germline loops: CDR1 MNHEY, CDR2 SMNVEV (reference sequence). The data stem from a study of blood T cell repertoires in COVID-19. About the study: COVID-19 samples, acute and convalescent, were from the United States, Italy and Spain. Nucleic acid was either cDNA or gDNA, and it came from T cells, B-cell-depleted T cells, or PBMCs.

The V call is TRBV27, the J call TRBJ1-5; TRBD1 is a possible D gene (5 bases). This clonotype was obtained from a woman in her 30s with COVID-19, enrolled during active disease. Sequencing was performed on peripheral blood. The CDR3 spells CASSLYFQGYQPQHF. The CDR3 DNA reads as TGTGCCAGCAGTTTATATTTCCAGGGTTATCAGCCCCAGCATTTT.